Below, 8 T cell receptor beta chains from the same sample are listed, as sequenced in a study of T-cell memory formation after mild COVID-19. TCRdb processed the 5' RACE reads anew with MiXCR; each CDR3 protein has one entry. The repertoire has 200,000 to 250,000 distinct CDR3 sequences, about a sixth of them found once; the top ten carry 3.5%. What was sequenced was PBMCs or a T cell subset sorted from them (not recorded which). All receptors derive from a man in his late teens or twenties who had mild COVID-19 (a few samples of this study predate the infection). Cell type and time point are not known.

In this sample, this clonotype turned up a few times. The rearrangement uses TRBV5-1 and TRBJ2-3; no reliable D call. The length of the CDR3 is 14 residues. Germline lookup yields CDR1 SGHRS and CDR2 YFSETQ. Trimming left V 2 bases short and J 3 bases short, with 10 bases between. The CDR3 loop reads CASSLRVGTDTQYF. CDR3 nucleotides: TGCGCCAGCAGCTTACGGGTTGGTACAGATACGCAGTATTTT.

This clonotype has a handful of counts. The rearrangement uses TRBV20-1 and TRBJ2-1, with D tentatively TRBD1 or TRBD2 (5 bases each). The length of the CDR3 is 13 residues. Germline lookup yields CDR1 DFQATT and CDR2 SNEGSKA (reference sequence). V lost 4 bases to trimming and J lost 8 bases, with 15 bases between them. In DNA form, the CDR3 reads TGCAGTGCTACCGGGACGGAGCTCGATGAGCAGTTCTTC. Its protein product is CSATGTELDEQFF.

The chain has TRBV9 and TRBJ2-5; 12 nucleotides line up with TRBD1. The ends lost 4 bases at V and 4 bases at J; junction bases unmatched: 5. Germline assignment: CDR1 SGDLS and CDR2 YYNGEE. The CDR3 is 15 residues long. Here the CDR3 DNA reads TGTGCCAGCAGCTCCCGGGACAGGGGGCGAGAGACCCAGTACTTC. Amino acid sequence: CASSSRDRGRETQYF.

The gene calls are TRBV6-5 and TRBJ1-3, with TRBD1 as a possible D gene (5 bases). Germline V gene sequence: CDR1 MNHEY, CDR2 SVGAGI. This CDR3 region has 16 residues. V was trimmed by 2 bases and J by 3 bases, leaving 14 bases between them. The DNA for the CDR3 is TGTGCCAGCAGTTACAGCCTCTCGGGGGGTGGAAACACCATATATTTT. It codes for CASSYSLSGGGNTIYF.

The V and J genes are TRBV5-1 and TRBJ2-1, with TRBD2 identical over 13 bases. This CDR3 spans 15 amino acids. V was pared by 4 bases and J by 5 bases, with 3 bases of the junction left unmatched. Per the germline V gene, CDR1 is SGHRS and CDR2 is YFSETQ. As DNA, the CDR3 is TGCGCCAGCAGCATACTAGCGGGGGGGAACAATGAGCAGTTCTTC. It is translated as CASSILAGGNNEQFF.

This clonotype has ten or more counts. The rearrangement uses TRBV2 and TRBJ2-1; either TRBD1 or TRBD2 may fit D (7 bases each). Germline assignment: CDR1 SNHLY and CDR2 FYNNEI. This CDR3 region has 12 residues. Trimming took off 9 bases at V and 5 bases at J, with 11 bases between the two ends. The CDR3 here is CARTGTNNEQFF. The CDR3 DNA sequence: TGTGCCAGGACAGGGACTAACAATGAGCAGTTCTTC.

There are a few counts of this clonotype. The chain employs TRBV20-1 and TRBJ2-5, with TRBD1 matching 7 bases. Germline assignment: CDR1 DFQATT and CDR2 SNEGSKA (reference sequence). With 5 bases clipped from V and 5 bases from J, the junction kept 8 bases outside the gene matches. CDR3 length equals 13 residues. The CDR3 DNA reads TGCAGTGCTCCCCCGGGACAGACGGAGACCCAGTACTTC. It encodes CSAPPGQTETQYF.

This clonotype has a handful of counts. This rearrangement joins TRBV9 to TRBJ1-1, with TRBD1 matching 8 bases. The length of the CDR3 is 16 residues. Germline CDR1 SGDLS, CDR2 YYNGEE. Germline trimming cut 7 bases from V and 0 bases from J; bases unmatched to any gene: 11. The CDR3 bases are TGTGCCAGCCGCCATGGACAGGGCGAGATGAACACTGAAGCTTTCTTT. It encodes CASRHGQGEMNTEAFF. The full variable domain, completed using reference TRBV9 and TRBJ1-1, is DSGVTQTPKHLITATGQRVTLRCSPRSGDLSVYWYQQSLDQGLQFLIQYYNGEERAKGNILERFSAQQFPDLHSELNLSSLELGDSALYFCASRHGQGEMNTEAFFGQGTRLTVV.